This TCR beta chain derives from a study of blood T cell repertoires in COVID-19. Study-wide background: Researchers got acute and convalescent COVID-19 samples from the United States, Italy and Spain. T cells, B-cell-depleted T cells, or PBMCs supplied cDNA or gDNA.

Patients from Seattle were sampled longitudinally, starting during active infection. With 0 bases removed from V and 1 base from J, the gap between germline ends came to 11 bases. Germline loops: CDR1 MNHEY, CDR2 SMNVEV (reference sequence). CDR3 length: 16 amino acids. Per the original methods: Nucleated cell counts were estimated from reference gene primer amplification. Using immunoSEQ multiplex PCR, the repertoire was profiled, and TCRdb retains in-frame clones only, with some absent. V and J calls and clone size are those listed in that table; D and trimming were worked out from the DNA. The sample carries about 220,000 clones, around 83% recorded once.

The sample taken for sequencing was peripheral blood. This clonotype was obtained from an older woman with COVID-19, enrolled during active disease. The chain uses TRBV27 and TRBJ2-3; D gene unclear. CDR3 DNA: TGTGCCAGCAGTTTATCTTCCGGAGTTGGCACAGATACGCAGTATTTT. Encoded protein: CASSLSSGVGTDTQYF.